These 7 T cell receptor beta chains originate from one sample sequenced in a study of CXCR3-negative and CXCR3-positive naive CD8 T cells. For these receptors, no antigen is known. cDNA libraries for TRB were generated by 5' RACE incorporating UMI labels. TCRdb re-called the 5' RACE reads and catalogs CDR3 proteins one per entry, DNA excluded. This sample contains about 150,000 distinct CDR3 sequences. Study-level points and caveats: More hydrophobic TRB CDR3s were found in CXCR3-positive naive cells than in CXCR3-negative naive cells.

The sample comprised naive CXCR3+ CD8+ T cells from blood. Subset reported: CD45RO-CCR7+CD27+CD95- naive CD8+ T cells expressing CXCR3 (TNR3+). Source of these receptors: a human donor in good health. Some clones in this sample may be carry-over from other donors' samples.

The gene calls are TRBV6-2 or TRBV6-3 and TRBJ2-1; TCRdb calls TRBD1, which cannot be checked without DNA. There are 14 residues in the CDR3. Germline values: CDR1 MNHEY, CDR2 SVGEGT. CDR3 sequence reads: CASSLLGGWNEQFF.

J is TRBJ2-3 and V is TRBV7-7. CDR3 length equals 13 residues. Per germline, CDR1 SSHAT and CDR2 FNYEAQ (reference sequence). This CDR3 reads CASSFRPTDTQYF. Full variable domain (missing parts from reference TRBV7-7 and TRBJ2-3): GAGVSQSPRYKVTKRGQDVTLRCDPISSHATLYWYQQALGQGPEFLTYFNYEAQPDKSGLPSDRFSAERPEGSISTLTIQRTEQRDSAMYRCASSFRPTDTQYFGPGTRLTVL.

The rearrangement joins TRBV12-3 or TRBV12-4 to TRBJ2-1; TCRdb calls TRBD1, which cannot be checked without DNA. CDR3 length equals 15 residues. CDR3 sequence reads: CASRRVRVTYNEQFF.

J is TRBJ1-1 and V is TRBV5-1; without DNA, the TCRdb call of TRBD1 cannot be checked. Germline-derived CDR1 and CDR2 are SGHRS and YFSETQ. The CDR3 has 19 residues. CDR3 residues: CASSLDRYTVVGPGTEAFF.

The chain combines TRBV29-1 with TRBJ1-2; TCRdb designates TRBD1, a call that cannot be tested without DNA. This CDR3 is 13 amino acids long. Per the germline V gene, CDR1 is SQVTM and CDR2 is ANQGSEA. Here the CDR3 reads CSVRDSVDYGYTF.

V is TRBV5-5 and J is TRBJ2-7; TCRdb reports TRBD1, a call that lacks DNA to check it against. CDR1 and CDR2 (germline): SGHKS, YYEKEE (reference sequence). The CDR3 length is 13 residues. The CDR3 loop reads CASSPWDVREQYF.

The chain combines TRBV12-3 or TRBV12-4 with TRBJ2-1; TCRdb designates TRBD1, a call that cannot be tested without DNA. The CDR3 length is 14 residues. The CDR3 protein is CASSGTEGYNEQFF.